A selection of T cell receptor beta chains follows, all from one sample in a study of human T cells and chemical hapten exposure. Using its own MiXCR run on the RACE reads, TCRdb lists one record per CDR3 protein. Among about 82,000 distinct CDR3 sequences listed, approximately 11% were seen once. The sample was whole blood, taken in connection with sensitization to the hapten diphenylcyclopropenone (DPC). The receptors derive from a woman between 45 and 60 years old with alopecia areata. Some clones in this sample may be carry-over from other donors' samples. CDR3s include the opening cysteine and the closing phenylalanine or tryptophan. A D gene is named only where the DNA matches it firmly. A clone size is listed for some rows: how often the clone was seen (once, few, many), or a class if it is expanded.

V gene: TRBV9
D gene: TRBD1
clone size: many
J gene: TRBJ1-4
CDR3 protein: CASSEGAPNEKLFF
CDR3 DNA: TGTGCCAGCAGCGAGGGGGCACCTAATGAAAAACTGTTTTTT

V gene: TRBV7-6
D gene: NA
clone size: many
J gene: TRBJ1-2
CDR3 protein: CASSLAPPITNYGYTF
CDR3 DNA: TGTGCCAGCAGCTTAGCTCCCCCGATAACTAACTATGGCTACACCTTC

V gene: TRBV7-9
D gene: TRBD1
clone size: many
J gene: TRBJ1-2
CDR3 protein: CASSFKGGADYGYTF
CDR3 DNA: TGTGCCAGCAGCTTTAAAGGGGGCGCAGACTATGGCTACACCTTC

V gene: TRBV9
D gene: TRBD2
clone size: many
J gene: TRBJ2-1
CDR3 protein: CASSVDWGGFNEQFF
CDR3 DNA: TGTGCCAGCAGCGTAGACTGGGGGGGATTCAATGAGCAGTTCTTC

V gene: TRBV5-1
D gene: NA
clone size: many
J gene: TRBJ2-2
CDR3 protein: CASSTGEDTGELFF
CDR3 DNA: TGCGCCAGCAGCACCGGCGAGGACACCGGGGAGCTGTTTTTT

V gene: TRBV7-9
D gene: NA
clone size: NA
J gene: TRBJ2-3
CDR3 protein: CATGQNTDTQYF
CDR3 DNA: TGTGCCACCGGACAGAACACAGATACGCAGTATTTT

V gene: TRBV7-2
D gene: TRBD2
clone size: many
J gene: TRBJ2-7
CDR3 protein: CASSPISGSYEQYF
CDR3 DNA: TGTGCCAGCAGCCCCATTAGCGGGTCCTACGAGCAGTACTTC

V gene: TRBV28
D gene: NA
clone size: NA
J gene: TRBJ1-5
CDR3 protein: CASTLTGLYQPQHF
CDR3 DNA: TGTGCCAGCACCCTGACAGGATTATATCAGCCCCAGCATTTT

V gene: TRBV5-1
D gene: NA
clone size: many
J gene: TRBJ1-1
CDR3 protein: CASSQTQVRAEAFF
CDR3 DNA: TGCGCCAGCAGCCAGACACAGGTCCGTGCTGAAGCTTTCTTT

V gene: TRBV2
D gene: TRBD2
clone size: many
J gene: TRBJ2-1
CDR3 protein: CASRGLASSNEQFF
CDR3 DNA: TGTGCCAGCAGAGGACTAGCGTCGAGCAATGAGCAGTTCTTC

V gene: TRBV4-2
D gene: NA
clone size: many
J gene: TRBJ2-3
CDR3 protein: CASSLARRTTDTQYF
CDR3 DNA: TGTGCCAGCAGCCTAGCGCGGAGGACCACAGATACGCAGTATTTT

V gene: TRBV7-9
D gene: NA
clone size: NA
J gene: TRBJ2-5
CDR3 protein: CASSLGVRQETQYF
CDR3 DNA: TGTGCCAGCAGCTTAGGCGTCCGCCAAGAGACCCAGTACTTC

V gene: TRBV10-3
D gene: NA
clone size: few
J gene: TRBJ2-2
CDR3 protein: CAISDGLGGRAGELFF
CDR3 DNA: TGTGCCATCAGCGATGGTTTGGGGGGCCGAGCCGGGGAGCTGTTTTTT

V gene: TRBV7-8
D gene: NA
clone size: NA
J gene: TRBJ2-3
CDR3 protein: CASSFRRHTDTQYF
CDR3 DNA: TGTGCCAGCAGCTTTCGGCGGCACACAGATACGCAGTATTTT

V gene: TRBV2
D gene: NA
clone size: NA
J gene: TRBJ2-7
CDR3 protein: CASSVDRSSYEQYF
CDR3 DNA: TGTGCCAGCAGTGTCGACAGGAGCTCCTACGAGCAGTACTTC

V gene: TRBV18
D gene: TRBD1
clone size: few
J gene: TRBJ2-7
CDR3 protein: CASSPRTGYYEQYF
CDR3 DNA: TGTGCCAGCTCACCCCGGACAGGGTACTACGAGCAGTACTTC

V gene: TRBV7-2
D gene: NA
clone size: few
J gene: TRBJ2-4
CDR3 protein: CASTEGVGNIQYF
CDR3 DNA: TGTGCCAGCACCGAGGGGGTTGGGAACATTCAGTACTTC

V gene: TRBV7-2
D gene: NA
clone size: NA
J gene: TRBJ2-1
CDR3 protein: CASSLGDRVNEQFF
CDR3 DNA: TGTGCCAGCAGCTTAGGAGACCGGGTGAATGAGCAGTTCTTC

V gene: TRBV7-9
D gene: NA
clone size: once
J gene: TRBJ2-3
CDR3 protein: CASSSQPGSYTDTQYF
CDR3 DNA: TGTGCCAGCAGCTCCCAACCTGGGTCTTACACAGATACGCAGTATTTT

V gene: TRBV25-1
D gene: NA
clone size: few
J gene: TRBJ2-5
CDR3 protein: CASSGRRQQETQYF
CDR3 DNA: TGTGCCAGCAGTGGAAGGAGACAGCAAGAGACCCAGTACTTC

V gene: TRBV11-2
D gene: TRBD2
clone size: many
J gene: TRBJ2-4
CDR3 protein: CASSLDLIAGIQYF
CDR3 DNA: TGTGCCAGCAGCTTAGATCTGATAGCGGGCATTCAGTACTTC

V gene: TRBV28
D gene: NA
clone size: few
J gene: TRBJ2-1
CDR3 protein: CASSLPGAQTLDEQFF
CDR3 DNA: TGTGCCAGCAGTTTACCGGGGGCCCAGACGCTCGATGAGCAGTTCTTC

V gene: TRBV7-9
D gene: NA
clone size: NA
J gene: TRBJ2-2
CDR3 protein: CASSPPGTLNTGELFF
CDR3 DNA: TGTGCCAGCAGCCCACCCGGGACACTTAACACCGGGGAGCTGTTTTTT

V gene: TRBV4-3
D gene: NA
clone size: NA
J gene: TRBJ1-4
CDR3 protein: CASSQGHRATNEKLFF
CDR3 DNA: TGCGCCAGCAGCCAAGGGCACCGTGCAACTAATGAAAAACTGTTTTTT

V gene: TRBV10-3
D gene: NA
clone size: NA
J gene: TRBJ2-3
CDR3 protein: CAISESTVPSTDTQYF
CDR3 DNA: TGTGCCATCAGTGAGTCGACGGTACCTAGCACAGATACGCAGTATTTT

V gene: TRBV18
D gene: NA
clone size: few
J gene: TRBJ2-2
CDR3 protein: CASSPTTLATGELFF
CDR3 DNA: TGTGCCAGCTCACCGACGACTCTAGCTACGGGGGAGCTGTTTTTT

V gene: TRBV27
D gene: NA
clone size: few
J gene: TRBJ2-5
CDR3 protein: CASSLLDQETQYF
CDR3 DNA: TGTGCCAGCAGTTTACTGGACCAAGAGACCCAGTACTTC

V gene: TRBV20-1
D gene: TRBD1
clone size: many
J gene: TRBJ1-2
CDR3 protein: CSARAGQGAAIYGYTF
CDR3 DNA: TGCAGTGCTAGAGCGGGACAGGGGGCAGCTATCTATGGCTACACCTTC

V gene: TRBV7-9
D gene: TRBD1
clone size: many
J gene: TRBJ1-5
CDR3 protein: CASSITGTADQPQHF
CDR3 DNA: TGTGCCAGCAGCATCACGGGGACAGCGGATCAGCCCCAGCATTTT

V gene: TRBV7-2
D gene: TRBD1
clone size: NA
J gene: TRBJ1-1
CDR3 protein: CASSERQGNTEAFF
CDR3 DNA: TGTGCCAGCAGCGAACGACAGGGAAACACTGAAGCTTTCTTT

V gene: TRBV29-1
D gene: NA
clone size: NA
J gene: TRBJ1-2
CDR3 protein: CSVEAIGGYTF
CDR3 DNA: TGCAGCGTTGAAGCAATCGGTGGCTACACCTTC

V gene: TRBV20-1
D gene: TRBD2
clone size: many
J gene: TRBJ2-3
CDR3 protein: CSARNSGRAADTQYF
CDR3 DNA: TGCAGTGCTAGAAACAGCGGGAGGGCGGCAGATACGCAGTATTTT

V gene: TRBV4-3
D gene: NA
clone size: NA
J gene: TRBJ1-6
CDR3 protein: CASSQEANSPLHF
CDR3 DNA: TGCGCCAGCAGCCAAGAGGCTAATTCACCCCTCCACTTT

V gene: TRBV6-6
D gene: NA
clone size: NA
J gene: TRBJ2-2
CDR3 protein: CASKIRTDGTGELFF
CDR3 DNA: TGTGCCAGCAAGATACGGACAGATGGGACCGGGGAGCTGTTTTTT

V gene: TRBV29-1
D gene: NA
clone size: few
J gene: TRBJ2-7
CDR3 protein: CSGRTEYEQYF
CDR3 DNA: TGCAGCGGAAGGACGGAATACGAGCAGTACTTC

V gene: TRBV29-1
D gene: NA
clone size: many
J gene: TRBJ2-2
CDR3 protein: CSGAGSRRELFF
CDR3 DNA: TGCAGCGGCGCAGGGTCCCGGCGGGAGCTGTTTTTT

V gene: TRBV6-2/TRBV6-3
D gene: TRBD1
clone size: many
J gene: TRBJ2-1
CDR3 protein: CASSYPPGTGNEQFF
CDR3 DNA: TGTGCCAGCAGTTACCCCCCCGGGACAGGGAATGAGCAGTTCTTC

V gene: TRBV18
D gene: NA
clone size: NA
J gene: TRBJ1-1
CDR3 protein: CASSQQEGNTEAFF
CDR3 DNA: TGTGCCAGCTCCCAACAGGAAGGGAACACTGAAGCTTTCTTT

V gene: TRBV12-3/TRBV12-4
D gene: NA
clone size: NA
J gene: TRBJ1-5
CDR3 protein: CASSKTGSNQPQHF
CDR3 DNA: TGTGCCAGCAGTAAAACAGGGAGCAATCAGCCCCAGCATTTT

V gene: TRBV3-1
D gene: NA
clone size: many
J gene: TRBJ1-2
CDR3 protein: CASSSGTVYGYTF
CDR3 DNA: TGTGCCAGCAGCTCCGGGACGGTCTATGGCTACACCTTC

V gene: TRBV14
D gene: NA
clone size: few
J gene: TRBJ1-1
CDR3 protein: CASSQGIITEAFF
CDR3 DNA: TGTGCCAGCAGCCAAGGGATAATCACTGAAGCTTTCTTT

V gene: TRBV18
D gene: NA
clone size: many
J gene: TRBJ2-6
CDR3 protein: CASSGRAGANVLTF
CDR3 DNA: TGTGCCAGCTCCGGACGGGCTGGGGCCAACGTCCTGACTTTC

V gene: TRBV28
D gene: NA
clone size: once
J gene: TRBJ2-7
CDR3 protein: CASTLGHQTWQYF
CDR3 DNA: TGTGCCAGCACCCTCGGCCACCAAACGTGGCAGTACTTC

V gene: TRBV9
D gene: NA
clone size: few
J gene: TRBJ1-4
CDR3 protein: CASSVGVEKLFF
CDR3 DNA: TGTGCCAGCAGCGTAGGTGTGGAAAAACTGTTTTTT

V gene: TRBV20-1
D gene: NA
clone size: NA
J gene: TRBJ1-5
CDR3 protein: CSARELGTYYQPQHF
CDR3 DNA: TGCAGTGCTAGAGAGCTAGGGACGTATTATCAGCCCCAGCATTTT

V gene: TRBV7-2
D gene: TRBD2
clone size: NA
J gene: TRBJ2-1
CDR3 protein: CASSLALAGASEQFF
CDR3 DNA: TGTGCCAGCAGCTTAGCGCTTGCGGGAGCGAGTGAGCAGTTCTTC

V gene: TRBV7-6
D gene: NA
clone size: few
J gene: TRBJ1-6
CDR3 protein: CASSTDSQGSPLHF
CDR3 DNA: TGTGCCAGCAGTACGGACAGCCAAGGATCACCCCTCCACTTT

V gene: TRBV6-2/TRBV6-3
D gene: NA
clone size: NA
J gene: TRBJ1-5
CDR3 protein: CASGFTPNNRPQHF
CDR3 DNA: TGTGCCAGCGGGTTCACTCCCAACAATCGGCCCCAGCATTTT

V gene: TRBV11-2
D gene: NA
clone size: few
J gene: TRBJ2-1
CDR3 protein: CASSFDRLRGGLNEQFF
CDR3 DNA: TGTGCCAGCAGCTTCGATCGGCTGAGGGGGGGCCTTAATGAGCAGTTCTTC

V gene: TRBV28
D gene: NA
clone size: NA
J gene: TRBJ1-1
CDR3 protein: CASLSPRGVNTEAFF
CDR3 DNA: TGTGCCAGCCTTTCCCCAAGGGGGGTGAACACTGAAGCTTTCTTT

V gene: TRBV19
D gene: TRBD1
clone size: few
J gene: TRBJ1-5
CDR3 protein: CASSIGTGYSNQPQHF
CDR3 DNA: TGTGCCAGTAGTATCGGGACAGGATATAGCAATCAGCCCCAGCATTTT

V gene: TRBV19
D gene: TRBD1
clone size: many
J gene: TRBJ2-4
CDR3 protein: CASSGRDSLAKNIQYF
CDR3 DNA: TGTGCCAGTAGTGGACGGGACAGCCTAGCCAAAAACATTCAGTACTTC

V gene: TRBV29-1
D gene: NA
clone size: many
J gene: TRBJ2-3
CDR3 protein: CSWTSSTDTQYF
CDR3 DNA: TGCAGTTGGACCTCCAGCACAGATACGCAGTATTTT

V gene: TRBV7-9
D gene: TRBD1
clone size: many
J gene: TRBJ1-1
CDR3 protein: CASSLPSTGKTEAFF
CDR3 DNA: TGTGCCAGCAGCTTACCGTCGACAGGGAAGACTGAAGCTTTCTTT

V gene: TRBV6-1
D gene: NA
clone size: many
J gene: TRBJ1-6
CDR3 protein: CASSPDLGAYSPLHF
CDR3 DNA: TGTGCCAGCAGTCCTGATTTGGGGGCCTATTCACCCCTCCACTTT

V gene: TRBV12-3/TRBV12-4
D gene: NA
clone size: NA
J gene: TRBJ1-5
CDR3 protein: CASSSPGFYSNQPQHF
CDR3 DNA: TGTGCCAGCAGTTCTCCTGGCTTTTATAGCAATCAGCCCCAGCATTTT

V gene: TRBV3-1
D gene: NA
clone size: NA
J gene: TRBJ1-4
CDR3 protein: CASSQDVRREKLFF
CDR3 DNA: TGTGCCAGCAGCCAAGATGTACGGCGGGAAAAACTGTTTTTT